This note documents a single TCR beta chain sequence. Its antigen is as yet unknown. Culture lasted under 13 days before CD4+ T cell isolation. PCR showed that the person got SARS-CoV-2 infection at some point between March and December 2020. Vaccine administered to participants consisted of two doses of either BNT162b2 or mRNA-1273. TCRdb keeps only in-frame clones here, not all; method: immunoSEQ multiplex PCR. The sample yields 35,000 to 45,000 clones, over 60% seen once. Trimming pared 4 bases from V and 5 bases from J, leaving 21 bases between. From germline, CDR1 is LNHDA and CDR2 SQIVND (reference sequence). The CDR3 runs 18 residues. The sample originates from a study of vaccination effects on CD4 cells after COVID-19. Study at large: Three convalescent patients were sampled both early and late post-vaccination. Relative to the second dose, post-vaccine samples were obtained a median of 72 days later.

Study-wide points: Convalescents' post-vaccine spike-reactive clones were mainly new, vaccine-induced.

This clonotype was sampled from a human donor who had a prior SARS-CoV-2 infection. The chain uses TRBV19 and TRBJ2-6; tentatively, D is TRBD2 (7 bases). The sample consisted of CD4+ T cells from PBMCs cultured without peptide, taken after COVID-19 vaccination. Here the CDR3 reads CASSSQGGGLIWANVLTF. DNA of the CDR3: TGTGCCAGTAGTAGCCAAGGGGGGGGACTCATCTGGGCCAACGTCCTGACTTTC.